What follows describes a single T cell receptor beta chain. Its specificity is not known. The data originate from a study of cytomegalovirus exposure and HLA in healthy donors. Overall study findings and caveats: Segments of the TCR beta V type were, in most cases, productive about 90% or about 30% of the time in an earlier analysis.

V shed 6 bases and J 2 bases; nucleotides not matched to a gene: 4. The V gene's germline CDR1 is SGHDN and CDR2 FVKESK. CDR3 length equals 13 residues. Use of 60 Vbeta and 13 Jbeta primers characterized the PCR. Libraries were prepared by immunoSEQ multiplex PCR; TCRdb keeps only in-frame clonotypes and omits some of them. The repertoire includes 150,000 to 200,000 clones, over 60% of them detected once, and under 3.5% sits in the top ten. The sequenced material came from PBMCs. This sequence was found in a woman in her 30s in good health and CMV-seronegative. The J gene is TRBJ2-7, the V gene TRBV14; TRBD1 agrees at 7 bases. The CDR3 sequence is CASSPGTAYEQYF. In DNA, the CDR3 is TGTGCCAGCAGTCCCGGGACAGCCTACGAGCAGTACTTC.